This is a list of T cell receptor beta chains from one sample in a study of T cell responses to AZD1222 COVID-19 vaccine. The assay was immunoSEQ multiplex PCR, and TCRdb's table has in-frame clones only and misses some. The repertoire holds 150,000 to 200,000 clones, with 90% as singletons. The source was peripheral blood, collected 28 days after the second AZD1222 dose. These TCRs come from an adult who received the AZD1222 COVID-19 vaccine. The conserved cysteine and the conserved F or W are not part of the CDR3 here. Fields, in order: CDR3 protein, J gene, V gene.

CDR3 protein: ASSIGGRLKQRPYEQY
J gene: TRBJ2-7
V gene: TRBV19

CDR3 protein: ASCQEAKQPQH
J gene: TRBJ1-5
V gene: TRBV2

CDR3 protein: ASNPGTIGNEQF
J gene: TRBJ2-1
V gene: TRBV7-2

CDR3 protein: ASSRSGFYEQY
J gene: TRBJ2-7
V gene: TRBV5-1

CDR3 protein: ASSIGGGGVWETQY
J gene: TRBJ2-5
V gene: TRBV19

CDR3 protein: ASSEYRSSYNSPLH
J gene: TRBJ1-6
V gene: TRBV6-1

CDR3 protein: ASSPGTSGRAPHNEQF
J gene: TRBJ2-1
V gene: TRBV27

CDR3 protein: ASSFASGNTIY
J gene: TRBJ1-3
V gene: TRBV5-1

CDR3 protein: ASRPADRRSQH
J gene: TRBJ1-5
V gene: TRBV27

CDR3 protein: SVAKGGMNTEAF
J gene: TRBJ1-1
V gene: TRBV29-1

CDR3 protein: ASSFRSGSGEGGYGYT
J gene: TRBJ1-2
V gene: TRBV27

CDR3 protein: ASSFDRDLGYT
J gene: TRBJ1-2
V gene: TRBV5-1

CDR3 protein: ASTPLAGADTQY
J gene: TRBJ2-3
V gene: TRBV11-2

CDR3 protein: ASSTLQGLGGSNQPQH
J gene: TRBJ1-5
V gene: TRBV19

CDR3 protein: ASSIAGSSYEQY
J gene: TRBJ2-7
V gene: TRBV19

CDR3 protein: ASRSAGANPYNEQF
J gene: TRBJ2-1
V gene: TRBV7-9

CDR3 protein: ASSFGDVLSGKLF
J gene: TRBJ1-4
V gene: TRBV7-9

CDR3 protein: ASSYRGPRTEAF
J gene: TRBJ1-1
V gene: TRBV28

CDR3 protein: ASSTGQGAGQPQH
J gene: TRBJ1-5
V gene: TRBV7-9

CDR3 protein: ASSSTSGNNGELF
J gene: TRBJ2-2
V gene: TRBV5-1

CDR3 protein: ASSLAQGILYSTLH
J gene: TRBJ1-6
V gene: TRBV28

CDR3 protein: ASSLQGINIQY
J gene: TRBJ2-4
V gene: TRBV5-4

CDR3 protein: ASRPGLVGNYEQY
J gene: TRBJ2-7
V gene: TRBV19

CDR3 protein: ASSPQGQGNTEAF
J gene: TRBJ1-1
V gene: TRBV18